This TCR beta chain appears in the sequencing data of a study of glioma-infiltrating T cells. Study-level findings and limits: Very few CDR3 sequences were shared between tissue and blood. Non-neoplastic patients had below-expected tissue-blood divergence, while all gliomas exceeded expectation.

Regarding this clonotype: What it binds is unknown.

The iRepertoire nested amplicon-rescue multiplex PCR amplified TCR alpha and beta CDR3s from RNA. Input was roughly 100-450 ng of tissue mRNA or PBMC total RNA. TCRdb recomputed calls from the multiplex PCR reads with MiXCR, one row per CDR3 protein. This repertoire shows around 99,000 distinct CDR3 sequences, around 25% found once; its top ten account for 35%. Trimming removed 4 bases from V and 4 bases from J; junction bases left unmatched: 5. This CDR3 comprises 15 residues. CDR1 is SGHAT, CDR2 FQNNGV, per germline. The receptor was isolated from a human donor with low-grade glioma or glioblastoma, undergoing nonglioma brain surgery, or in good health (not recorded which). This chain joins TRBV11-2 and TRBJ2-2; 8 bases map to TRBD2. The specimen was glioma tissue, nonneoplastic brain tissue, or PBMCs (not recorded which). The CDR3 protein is CASSSGLGATGELFF. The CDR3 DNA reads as TGTGCCAGCAGCTCGGGACTAGGCGCCACCGGGGAGCTGTTTTTT.